The rows below give T cell receptor beta chains drawn from one sample of a study of T cells in Graves' hyperthyroidism and ophthalmopathy. MiXCR was run by TCRdb on the multiplex PCR reads, yielding one entry per CDR3 protein. The sample yields about 600,000 distinct CDR3 sequences, more than 15% seen once. Sequences were obtained from blood. The receptor source for this set is a middle-aged woman with Graves' ophthalmopathy. Both conserved end residues are part of each CDR3. D genes are given only for firm matches. Not all rows give a size; the values are once, few, many and, for expanded clones, a class.

TRBJ2-6	few	TRBV19	TRBD1	TGTGCCAGTAGGGACAGGGGGTTCTCTGGGGCCAACGTCCTGACTTTC	CASRDRGFSGANVLTF
TRBJ2-7	many	TRBV6-1	-	TGTGCCAGCAGTTTCCCAGGGGTGCCCTACGAGCAGTACTTC	CASSFPGVPYEQYF
TRBJ1-5	many	TRBV5-1	-	TGCGCCAGCAGCTTAACAGGGACCGGTCAGCCCCAGCATTTT	CASSLTGTGQPQHF
TRBJ1-2	-	TRBV7-9	-	TGTGCCAGCAGCTTAGAGGCGGGACACAGCTATGGCTACACCTTC	CASSLEAGHSYGYTF
TRBJ2-7	few	TRBV15	-	TGTGCCACCAGCAGAGACGAAACCTACGAGCAGTACTTC	CATSRDETYEQYF
TRBJ1-6	few	TRBV4-1	-	TGCGCCAGCAGCCAAGATTGGCCCGGGACACCGTATCCCCTCCACTTT	CASSQDWPGTPYPLHF
TRBJ2-1	many	TRBV6-1	TRBD1	TGTGCCAGCAACGAACAACCGACAGGGAGCAATGAGCAGTTCTTC	CASNEQPTGSNEQFF
TRBJ2-1	-	TRBV2	TRBD2	TGTGCCAGCAGTGACAGCGGGAGGCCCTCCTACAATGAGCAGTTCTTC	CASSDSGRPSYNEQFF
TRBJ2-7	-	TRBV28	-	TGTGCCAGCAGAACTCATGGGGGCTCCGAGCAGTACTTC	CASRTHGGSEQYF
TRBJ1-3	few	TRBV12-3/TRBV12-4	-	TGTGCCAGCAGTATCGGGACGGGAGACACCATATATTTT	CASSIGTGDTIYF
TRBJ2-2	many	TRBV5-1	TRBD2	TGCGCCAGCAGCTTGCCCCTTTCTAGCGGGAGGAACACCGGGGAGCTGTTTTTT	CASSLPLSSGRNTGELFF
TRBJ2-6	-	TRBV3-1	TRBD1	TGTGCCAGCAGCCTCGTGGGACAGACCTTCTCTGGGGCCAACGTCCTGACTTTC	CASSLVGQTFSGANVLTF
TRBJ2-6	few	TRBV7-3	-	TGTGCCAGCAGCCCGATACAGGGCTCCCCTGGGGCCAACGTCCTGACTTTC	CASSPIQGSPGANVLTF
TRBJ1-2	many	TRBV20-1	TRBD1	TGCAGTGCTAGATTACCGGGACAGGGGTTCGGCTACACCTTC	CSARLPGQGFGYTF
TRBJ2-3	-	TRBV12-3/TRBV12-4	-	TGTGCCAGCAGTTTCTCTTCACGCGGTGTGTATTTT	CASSFSSRGVYF
TRBJ2-2	-	TRBV18	-	TGTGCCAGCTCACGAACGGGGGTGAGCACCGGGGAGCTGTTTTTT	CASSRTGVSTGELFF
TRBJ1-1	few	TRBV6-1	-	TGTGCCAGCAGTGAATTTCTGGCAACTGAAGCTTTCTTT	CASSEFLATEAFF
TRBJ2-7	few	TRBV20-1	TRBD2	TGCAGTGTTCTCTCGTTGGCTAGCGGGGGGTACGAGCAGTACTTC	CSVLSLASGGYEQYF
TRBJ2-3	few	TRBV7-6	-	TGTGCCAGCAGCAGCCGGGACGCCACAGATACGCAGTATTTT	CASSSRDATDTQYF
TRBJ2-3	few	TRBV9	TRBD2	TGTGCCAGCAGCGCCCGGGTAGCGGGAGAGGGGGGAGATACGCAGTATTTT	CASSARVAGEGGDTQYF
TRBJ2-5	many	TRBV12-3/TRBV12-4	TRBD2	TGTGCCAGCAGTTTGCGGGGGACCGGAGAGACCCAGTACTTC	CASSLRGTGETQYF
TRBJ1-6	many	TRBV5-1	-	TGCGCCAGCAGAGGGGAGGGGAGGTCACCCCTCCACTTT	CASRGEGRSPLHF
TRBJ1-1	-	TRBV7-9	-	TGTGCCAGCAGCGCCGGGACAATGCCCACTGAAGCTTTCTTT	CASSAGTMPTEAFF
TRBJ2-2	-	TRBV6-1	TRBD2	TGTGCCAGCAGGCCTATGGGGACTAGCGGGAGGACCGGGGAGCTGTTTTTT	CASRPMGTSGRTGELFF
TRBJ2-3	many	TRBV6-6	-	TGTGCCAGCAGTTACTCGATCTTCGAGGGTCGCACAGATACGCAGTATTTT	CASSYSIFEGRTDTQYF
TRBJ2-2	few	TRBV5-1	TRBD2	TGCGCCAGCAGCCCCGGATCCCCAGGACTAGCGGCCGGGGAGCTGTTTTTT	CASSPGSPGLAAGELFF
TRBJ1-4	many	TRBV30	-	TGTGCCTGGAGCCCGACGTCAACTAATGAAAAACTGTTTTTT	CAWSPTSTNEKLFF
TRBJ2-5	many	TRBV18	-	TGTGCCAGCTCACCGGACCAAGAGACCCAGTACTTC	CASSPDQETQYF
TRBJ1-5	few	TRBV10-3	-	TGTGCCACATTAAATCATCAGGTTAGCAATCAGCCCCAGCATTTT	CATLNHQVSNQPQHF
TRBJ1-2	-	TRBV14	TRBD1	TGTGCCAGCAGCCGGGACAGATTCTATGGCTACACCTTC	CASSRDRFYGYTF
TRBJ2-5	few	TRBV7-3	TRBD2	TGTGCCAACAGCTTAGTATTGGCTAGCGGGGGCTACCAAGAGACCCAGTACTTC	CANSLVLASGGYQETQYF
TRBJ2-7	many	TRBV11-2	-	TGTGCCAGCAGCTTAGGACTCTGGGACGGGCAGTACTTC	CASSLGLWDGQYF
TRBJ1-4	-	TRBV29-1	-	TGCAGCGTTGTAGGGGAGGGAAATGAAAAACTGTTTTTT	CSVVGEGNEKLFF
TRBJ1-6	-	TRBV5-4	TRBD1	TGTGCCAGCAGCGCCGGACAGGGGCCTTCACCCCTCCACTTT	CASSAGQGPSPLHF
TRBJ2-3	many	TRBV2	TRBD2	TGTGCCAGCCGCGGATCTAGCGGGGGAGCCTTAACGCAGTATTTT	CASRGSSGGALTQYF
TRBJ2-1	-	TRBV4-3	TRBD2	TGCGCCAGCAGCCAAAACCCGACTAGCGGGGCTTACAATGAGCAGTTCTTC	CASSQNPTSGAYNEQFF
TRBJ2-3	few	TRBV12-3/TRBV12-4	TRBD2	TGTGCCAGCAGTTTAGCGGGGGGTAAGCGGGGGGTTACGGATACGCAGTATTTT	CASSLAGGKRGVTDTQYF
TRBJ1-1	many	TRBV5-1	-	TGCGCCAGCAGCTCGAAACAAGGCAGGAACACTGAAGCTTTCTTT	CASSSKQGRNTEAFF
TRBJ2-7	-	TRBV27	-	TGTGCCAGCAGTTTAAGGAGGGGGTCGGGGAAAACCTACGAGCAGTACTTC	CASSLRRGSGKTYEQYF
TRBJ2-5	many	TRBV6-1	-	TGTGCCAGCAGTAATCTTCTCGGGAGTGGGGAGACCCAGTACTTC	CASSNLLGSGETQYF